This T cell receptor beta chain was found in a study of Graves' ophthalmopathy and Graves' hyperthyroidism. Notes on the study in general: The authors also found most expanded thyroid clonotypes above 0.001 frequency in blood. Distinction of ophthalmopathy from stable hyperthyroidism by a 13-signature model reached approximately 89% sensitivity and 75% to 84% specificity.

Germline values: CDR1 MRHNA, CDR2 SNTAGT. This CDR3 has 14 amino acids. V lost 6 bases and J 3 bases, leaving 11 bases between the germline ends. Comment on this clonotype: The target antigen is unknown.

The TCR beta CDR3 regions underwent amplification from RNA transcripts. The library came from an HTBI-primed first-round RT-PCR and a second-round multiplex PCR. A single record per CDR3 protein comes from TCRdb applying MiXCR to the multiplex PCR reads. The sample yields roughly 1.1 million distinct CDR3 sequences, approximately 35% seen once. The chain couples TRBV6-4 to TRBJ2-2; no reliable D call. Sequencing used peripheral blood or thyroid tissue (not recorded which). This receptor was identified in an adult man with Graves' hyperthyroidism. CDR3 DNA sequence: TGTGCCAGCAGGACGGGTCAATACACCGGGGAGCTGTTTTTT. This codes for CASRTGQYTGELFF.